Following are 2 T cell receptor beta chains from one sample sequenced in a study of patients and donors after allogeneic stem cell transplantation. A single record per CDR3 protein comes from TCRdb applying MiXCR to the RT-PCR reads. The sample holds over 350,000 distinct CDR3 sequences, approximately 16% seen once. Sequenced material: blood, either unsorted or a sorted T cell fraction (not recorded which). The source is a human donor who was either an allogeneic HSCT recipient or a stem cell or donor lymphocyte infusion donor (not recorded which). It is not recorded whose cells these are; they may come from a transplant donor.

This clonotype was recorded at least ten times. The V and J genes are TRBV7-9 and TRBJ1-5, with D possibly matching TRBD1 (6 bases). The V gene lost 4 bases and the J gene lost 2 bases, with 12 bases spanning the gap. The CDR3 covers 15 residues. Per germline, CDR1 SEHNR and CDR2 FQNEAQ (reference sequence). CDR3 in amino acids: CASSWGTSGNQPQHF. CDR3 nucleotides: TGTGCCAGCAGCTGGGGGACATCGGGCAATCAGCCCCAGCATTTT.

The rearrangement links TRBV20-1 to TRBJ2-7, with 8 positions matching TRBD2. V shed 3 bases, J shed 6 bases, and the junction held 7 bases outside the gene matches. The germline CDR1 and CDR2 sequences are DFQATT and SNEGSKA (reference sequence). The CDR3 runs to 13 residues. CDR3 sequence: CSASPGGPPEQYF. In nucleotides, the CDR3 is TGCAGTGCTAGTCCGGGAGGGCCCCCCGAGCAGTACTTC.